Sequencing of this TCR beta chain was carried out in a study of T cells in Graves' hyperthyroidism and ophthalmopathy. Study-level points and caveats: Separating ophthalmopathy from stable hyperthyroidism was achieved by a 13 V-J model. Within blood appeared most thyroid clonotypes that had expanded above 0.001.

Researchers took RNA transcripts and amplified the TCR beta CDR3 regions from them. TCR CDR3 underwent first-round RT-PCR with the HTBI primer set. One entry per CDR3 protein results from TCRdb running MiXCR on the multiplex PCR reads. The table lists about 290,000 distinct CDR3 sequences, 10% to 15% of them singletons, with 7.8% in the top ten. Clinical symptoms, serum thyroxine, TRAb, thyroid ultrasound and orbital computed tomography established diagnosis. This clonotype was seen a few times. The antigen remains undetermined. The CDR3 sequence is 20 residues long. Germline CDR1 is SGDLS and CDR2 is YYNGEE. With V trimmed by 0 bases and J by 0 bases, 11 bases remained unmatched.

This chain joins TRBV9 and TRBJ2-6; 8 nucleotides line up with TRBD1. The sequence derives from a woman aged 25-40 years with Graves' hyperthyroidism that later progressed to Graves' ophthalmopathy. Material for sequencing was blood. CDR3 in DNA: TGTGCCAGCAGCGTAGCTTGGGACAGGACCCCGGACTCTGGGGCCAACGTCCTGACTTTC. This codes for CASSVAWDRTPDSGANVLTF.